The T cell receptor beta chain under discussion was sequenced for a study of identifying expanded T cells in peripheral blood. V lost 5 bases, J lost 7 bases, and 22 bases lay in between. Germline V gene data show CDR1 as SGDLS and CDR2 as YYNGEE. The CDR3 has 17 residues. Collection occurred without any documented infections or immune events in donors. Data came from immunoSEQ multiplex PCR; TCRdb stores just in-frame clones and leaves some out. The top ten hold more than 2.5% of the sample, which has about 120,000 clones, about four fifths seen once. The sample taken for sequencing was blood. This chain uses TRBV9 with TRBJ1-6; tentative D call: TRBD1 (5 bases). The TCR originated in a person aged 18 to 69 in good health. Written as DNA, the CDR3 is TGTGCCAGCAGTGTCGGGACCAGGGCCCTTCTAAATTCACCCCTCCACTTT. Protein sequence: CASSVGTRALLNSPLHF.